The entry that follows covers one T cell receptor beta chain sequence. This record comes from a study of Ad26.COV2.S vaccination and SARS-CoV-2 variants. Treatment of the sample: 15 to 20 received Ad26.COV2.S at low or high dose, single or two shots; five or six received placebo; per-sample allocation not given. Collection of the samples took place on day 63 after the first injection of vaccine or placebo. The data were produced by immunoSEQ multiplex PCR, yet TCRdb's version contains in-frame clones alone and is incomplete. The profile shows around 310,000 clones, about nine tenths of them singletons. The V gene's germline CDR1 is MGHDK and CDR2 SYGVNS. The CDR3 length is 14 residues. The V gene lost 10 bases and the J gene lost 6 bases, with 18 bases spanning the gap.

The chain is built from TRBV25-1 and TRBJ1-4; no clear D. This material consisted of peripheral blood, taken in a trial of Ad26.COV2.S vaccine versus placebo. The TCR sequence derives from a person aged 18 to 59 who received the Ad26.COV2.S COVID-19 vaccine or a placebo. CDR3 DNA sequence: TGTGCCACCGCGGCGCGGGCAGCTGATGAAAAACTGTTTTTT. It codes for CATAARAADEKLFF.